This entry lists 30 T cell receptor beta chains sequenced from one sample in a study of T cell clonality in common variable immunodeficiency. This table comes from immunoSEQ multiplex PCR, and its TCRdb copy is limited to in-frame clones, with some not included. The profile covers tens of thousands of clones, none occurring a single time. Sequenced sample: peripheral blood mononuclear cells. The receptors stem from a person aged 18 to 75 in good health.

This clone was observed a handful of times. The sequence runs out 3 residues before the end of the CDR3; the remainder is reconstructed from the germline J gene. The rearrangement uses TRBV7-2 and TRBJ2-3; TRBD2 might be the D (5 bases). There are 14 residues in the CDR3. Germline V CDR1 and CDR2: SGHTA, FQGNSA. Partial CDR3 DNA: TGTGCCAGCAGAGGTTCGGGGAGCAATCAGCCG. As protein: CASRGSGSNQP. Given in full, the CDR3 is CASRGSGSNQPQYF. Full variable domain (remainder filled in from reference TRBV7-2 and TRBJ2-3): GAGVSQSPSNKVTEKGKDVELRCDPISGHTALYWYRQSLGQGLEFLIYFQGNSAPDKSGLPSDRFSAERTGGSVSTLTIQRTQQEDSAVYLCASRGSGSNQPQYFGPGTRLTVL.

This clone was counted at least ten times. The CDR3 end is not reached by the read, which stops 3 residues before it; the germline J gene fills it in. The chain couples TRBV30 to TRBJ1-2; D possibly corresponds to TRBD1 (6 bases). The CDR3 loop spans 12 amino acids. Germline-derived CDR1 and CDR2 are GTSNPN and SVGIG (reference sequence). The CDR3 sequence: CAWSPGAVGYTF. The part of the CDR3 DNA that was read is TGTGCCTGGAGCCCAGGGGCGGTGGGC.

This clone occurred many times. Read data end 3 residues before the CDR3 end; the end is taken from the germline J gene. V usage is TRBV11-2 and J usage is TRBJ2-1, with no clear D. CDR3 length: 14 amino acids. CDR1 and CDR2 from the germline V gene are SGHAT and FQNNGV. Trimming removed 5 bases from V and 5 bases from J, with 13 bases in between. The CDR3 region is CASSDTATHNEQFF. Incomplete CDR3 DNA: TGTGCCAGCAGCGATACTGCTACCCACAATGAG.

This clone was seen many times. Sequence at one end of the junction differs from germline and may be a read error. Incomplete CDR3 DNA: TGTGCCAGCTCGCCACGCGACTGGACAGTTTGGGCCTACGAG. This translates into CASSPRDWTVWAYE. The whole CDR3 region reads CASSPRDWTVWAYEQYF. The chain couples TRBV18 to TRBJ2-7; maybe TRBD1 (6 bases). The CDR3 is cut off 3 residues early in the read; its end comes from the germline J gene. The CDR3 contains 17 residues. CDR1 is KGHSH, CDR2 LQKENI, per germline.

This clone has at least ten counts. The sequence runs out 3 residues before the end of the CDR3; the remainder is reconstructed from the germline J gene. The chain uses TRBV6-4 and TRBJ1-5; 7 bases line up with TRBD1. Losses at the gene ends were 6 bases for V and 2 bases for J; bases not matched to a gene: 1. Looked up from germline, CDR1 is MRHNA and CDR2 is SNTAGT. CDR3 length: 13 amino acids. The CDR3 here is CASSTGGNQPQHF. CDR3 DNA (partial): TGTGCCAGCAGCACAGGGGGCAATCAGCCC.

This clone was counted a few times. The sequenced fragment ends 3 residues before the CDR3 boundary, so the rest is inferred from the germline J gene. The V call is TRBV6-1, the J call TRBJ2-3, with D possibly matching TRBD1 (5 bases). The CDR3 covers 13 residues. Per germline, CDR1 MNHNS and CDR2 SASEGT. CDR3 bases read: TGTGCCAGCAGTGAAAGGGGATGGCAGCCG. It is translated as CASSERGWQP. The complete CDR3 reads CASSERGWQPQYF.

This clone was counted at least ten times. The read ends 3 residues before the CDR3 terminus; that terminus is restored from the germline J gene. V is TRBV20-1 and J is TRBJ1-1; maybe TRBD1 (6 bases). Germline CDR1 DFQATT, CDR2 SNEGSKA (reference sequence). With 3 bases removed from V and 1 base from J, the gap between germline ends came to 12 bases. The CDR3 length is 14 residues. The covered CDR3 bases are TGCAGTGCTAGGGAGACAGGAAGGAACACTGAA. This codes for CSARETGRNTE. The complete CDR3 sequence is CSARETGRNTEAFF.

This clone was seen many times. The read comes to an end 3 residues before the CDR3 does, leaving the germline J gene to fill in the end. The genes are TRBV20-1 and TRBJ2-1; TRBD2 matches at 7 bases. The CDR3 is 16 amino acids. Trimming took 2 bases from V and 2 from J; bases not matched to a gene: 9. Germline loops: CDR1 DFQATT, CDR2 SNEGSKA (reference sequence). The chain's CDR3 is CSARLDRDYTYNEQFF. Incomplete CDR3 DNA: TGCAGTGCTAGACTTGACCGGGACTACACCTACAATGAG.

The sample holds many counts of this clone. Sequencing ends 3 residues short of the CDR3 end; the germline J gene provides the rest. The chain links TRBV2 to TRBJ1-5; D is perhaps TRBD1 (6 bases). The CDR3 consists of 13 residues. Germline CDR1 SNHLY, CDR2 FYNNEI. V was pared by 9 bases and J by 7 bases, with 16 bases between. CDR3 DNA, as far as it was read: TGTGCCAGTCATCCTACAGGGCCCCAGCCC. Residues: CASHPTGPQP. The whole CDR3 sequence reads CASHPTGPQPQHF.

Points on this clone: With the read ending 3 residues before the CDR3 end, the germline J gene is used to fill in that end. V is TRBV29-1 and J is TRBJ1-2; 7 positions match TRBD1. Germline V gene lookup returns CDR1 SQVTM and CDR2 ANQGSEA. Trimming took 8 bases from V and 4 from J; bases not matched to a gene: 16. This CDR3 has 15 amino acids. The CDR3 bases that were read are TGCAGCTTGCTATGGGGCGGGACAGCACGCTATGGC. Its translation: CSLLWGGTARYG. The entire CDR3 protein is CSLLWGGTARYGYTF. Variable domain in full (rest from reference TRBV29-1 and TRBJ1-2): SAVISQKPSRDICQRGTSLTIQCQVDSQVTMMFWYRQQPGQSLTLIATANQGSEATYESGFVIDKFPISRPNLTFSTLTVSNMSPEDSSIYLCSLLWGGTARYGYTFGSGTRLTVV.

A remark on this clone: The sequenced fragment ends 3 residues before the CDR3 boundary, so the rest is inferred from the germline J gene. The V call is TRBV19, the J call TRBJ1-2; D unclear. Trimming stripped 3 bases from V and 0 bases from J, with 8 bases between. CDR1 and CDR2 (germline): LNHDA, SQIVND (reference sequence). CDR3 size: 14 residues. The CDR3 bases that were read are TGTGCCAGTAGTATCAGGAGCCCTAACTATGGC. As protein: CASSIRSPNYG. The CDR3 reads in full as CASSIRSPNYGYTF.

This clone came up many times. The observed sequence ends 3 residues before the CDR3 terminus, with the missing tail filled in from the germline J gene. This chain uses TRBV5-4 with TRBJ1-1; D unclear. Per the germline V gene, CDR1 is SGHNT and CDR2 is YYREEE (reference sequence). The V end lost 4 bases, the J end lost 7 bases, and 11 bases lay between the germline ends. This CDR3 spans 12 amino acids. The CDR3 DNA, read in part, is TGTGCCAGCAGCATCGGACGGGGTGAA. Its translation is CASSIGRGE. The full CDR3 is CASSIGRGEAFF.

In the case of this clone: The read falls 3 residues short of the CDR3 end, and the missing part is taken from the germline J gene. V is TRBV5-1 and J is TRBJ1-2, with a possible D match to TRBD1 (6 bases). This CDR3 region has 15 residues. Per the germline V gene, CDR1 is SGHRS and CDR2 is YFSETQ. Trimming removed 0 bases from V and 6 bases from J, with 15 bases in between. The CDR3 reads CASSLVPLYRDGYTF. The CDR3 DNA, read in part, is TGCGCCAGCAGCTTGGTCCCGCTTTACAGGGATGGC.

This clone was seen at least ten times. The CDR3 end lies 3 residues beyond the end of the read and is filled in from the germline J gene. The genes are TRBV4-2 and TRBJ1-4; tentative D call: TRBD1 (6 bases). The ends were cut back, 3 bases at V and 0 bases at J, with 14 bases in the middle. Looked up from germline, CDR1 is LGHNA and CDR2 is YNFKEQ. The CDR3 runs 17 residues. The sequenced part of the CDR3 DNA is TGTGCCAGCAGCCAGGTGGGGGCGAGTGCAACTAATGAAAAA. Its protein is CASSQVGASATNEK. The CDR3 reads in full as CASSQVGASATNEKLFF.

This clone has at least ten counts. The sequenced fragment ends 3 residues before the CDR3 boundary, so the rest is inferred from the germline J gene. The chain links TRBV19 to TRBJ2-2; a possible D gene is TRBD2 (5 bases). The CDR3 consists of 17 residues. Between the trimmed V and J ends, which lost 5 bases and 2 bases, there was a span of 18 bases. Looked up from germline, CDR1 is LNHDA and CDR2 is SQIVND (reference sequence). The CDR3 loop reads CASSHLEVSGNTGELFF. The CDR3 bases that were read are TGTGCCAGTAGTCACCTCGAGGTGAGCGGTAACACCGGGGAG.

At least ten counts were recorded for this clone. The DNA ends 3 residues before the CDR3 does, and the rest of the CDR3 is filled in from the germline J gene. The gene calls are TRBV4-1 and TRBJ1-4; D possibly corresponds to TRBD1 (6 bases). In germline, CDR1 is MGHRA, CDR2 YSYEKL. The CDR3 length is 17 residues. The V end was cut by 0 bases, the J end by 0 bases, with 11 bases between. The CDR3 reads CASSQDDRSATNEKLFF. CDR3 DNA (partial): TGCGCCAGCAGCCAAGATGACAGGTCCGCAACTAATGAAAAA.

This clone appeared many times. The sequence runs out 3 residues before the end of the CDR3; the remainder is reconstructed from the germline J gene. The rearrangement uses TRBV30 and TRBJ1-1, with TRBD1 identical over 7 bases. The junction had 2 bases not matched to a gene; V was cut back by 3 bases and J by 1 base. Looked up from germline, CDR1 is GTSNPN and CDR2 is SVGIG (reference sequence). The CDR3 is made up of 13 amino acids. The CDR3 is CAWRGQPNTEAFF. CDR3 bases read: TGTGCCTGGAGGGGACAGCCGAACACTGAA.

This clone has at least ten counts. With the read ending 3 residues before the CDR3 end, the germline J gene is used to fill in that end. The V and J genes are TRBV14 and TRBJ2-3; D possibly corresponds to TRBD1 (5 bases). The CDR3 is 15 residues long. Germline loops: CDR1 SGHDN, CDR2 FVKESK. V lost 4 bases and J 2 bases, leaving 13 bases between the germline ends. The CDR3 is CASSRYDRPTDTQYF. CDR3 bases read: TGTGCCAGCAGCCGGTACGACAGACCCACAGATACG.

This clone was recorded at least ten times. The CDR3 end is not reached by the read, which stops 3 residues before it; the germline J gene fills it in. The genes are TRBV7-3 and TRBJ2-7; 14 bases align to TRBD2. J lost 2 bases, V lost 6 bases, and 6 bases had no gene match. This CDR3 contains 16 residues. CDR1 is SGHTA, CDR2 FQGTGA, per germline. Partial CDR3 DNA: TGTGCCAGCAGGGAGACTAGCGGGAGGGAGACCTACGAG. Translating gives CASRETSGRETYE. The entire CDR3 protein is CASRETSGRETYEQYF. Supplemented by reference TRBV7-3 and TRBJ2-7, the full variable domain reads GAGVSQTPSNKVTEKGKYVELRCDPISGHTALYWYRQSLGQGPEFLIYFQGTGAADDSGLPNDRFFAVRPEGSVSTLKIQRTERGDSAVYLCASRETSGRETYEQYFGPGTRLTVT.

This clone came up many times. The missing CDR3 end, 3 residues past where the read stops, is filled in from the germline J gene. This chain joins TRBV5-1 and TRBJ2-7, with 12 bases lining up with TRBD2. Germline assignment: CDR1 SGHRS and CDR2 YFSETQ. V was clipped by 0 bases and J by 1 base; unmatched bases: 8. CDR3 length equals 18 residues. CDR3 region: CASSLDLAGGPPSYEQYF. CDR3 DNA, as far as it was read: TGCGCCAGCAGCTTGGATCTAGCGGGAGGGCCCCCTTCCTACGAG.

This clone was recorded at least ten times. The read terminates 3 residues ahead of where the CDR3 ends, so the germline J gene completes it. The genes are TRBV19 and TRBJ2-3, with D hard to call. This CDR3 spans 14 amino acids. The V gene lost 5 bases and the J gene lost 2 bases, with 11 bases spanning the gap. Germline CDR1 is LNHDA and CDR2 is SQIVND (reference sequence). CDR3 sequence reads: CASSGAGYTDTQYF. Incomplete CDR3 DNA: TGTGCCAGTAGTGGCGCAGGTTACACAGATACG. Full variable domain (remainder filled in from reference TRBV19 and TRBJ2-3): DGGITQSPKYLFRKEGQNVTLSCEQNLNHDAMYWYRQDPGQGLRLIYYSQIVNDFQKGDIAEGYSVSREKKESFPLTVTSAQKNPTAFYLCASSGAGYTDTQYFGPGTRLTVL.

This clone was seen at least ten times. The CDR3 is cut off 3 residues early in the read; its end comes from the germline J gene. The chain recombines TRBV14 with TRBJ2-3; 11 bases match TRBD1. This CDR3 comprises 16 residues. From germline, CDR1 is SGHDN and CDR2 FVKESK. Trimming took 4 bases from V and 4 from J; bases not matched to a gene: 7. The CDR3 reads CASSPGTGGRADTQYF. The sequenced part of the CDR3 DNA is TGTGCCAGCAGCCCAGGGACAGGGGGGAGAGCAGATACG.

This clone was found many times. The read comes to an end 3 residues before the CDR3 does, leaving the germline J gene to fill in the end. The chain joins TRBV5-1 to TRBJ2-5; D is uncertain. Germline CDR1 and CDR2: SGHRS and YFSETQ. The CDR3 is 13 amino acids. Trimming left V 4 bases short and J 1 base short, with 8 bases between. The CDR3 sequence: CASSAQVQETQYF. CDR3 DNA (partial): TGCGCCAGCAGCGCGCAGGTCCAAGAGACC. Full variable domain (remainder filled in from reference TRBV5-1 and TRBJ2-5): KAGVTQTPRYLIKTRGQQVTLSCSPISGHRSVSWYQQTPGQGLQFLFEYFSETQRNKGNFPGRFSGRQFSNSRSEMNVSTLELGDSALYLCASSAQVQETQYFGPGTRLLVL.

This clone was detected many times. The read ends 3 residues early relative to the CDR3; the germline J gene fills the gap. The rearrangement uses TRBV20-1 and TRBJ1-1, with D perhaps matching TRBD1 (5 bases). Germline assignment: CDR1 DFQATT and CDR2 SNEGSKA (reference sequence). Between the trimmed V and J ends, which lost 4 bases and 0 bases, there was a span of 9 bases. The CDR3 consists of 13 residues. The CDR3 loop is CSAKKGLNTEAFF. CDR3 bases read: TGCAGTGCTAAGAAGGGGCTGAACACTGAA.

This clone was counted between two and nine times. The read is 3 residues too short to cover the CDR3 end, so that end is filled in from the germline J gene. The J gene is TRBJ1-1, the V gene TRBV5-1, with 8 bases aligning to TRBD1. Losses at the gene ends were 3 bases for V and 1 base for J; bases not matched to a gene: 2. This CDR3 comprises 14 residues. Germline V gene lookup returns CDR1 SGHRS and CDR2 YFSETQ. The part of the CDR3 DNA that was read is TGCGCCAGCAGCTGGGACAGGAAGAACACTGAA. This gives the protein CASSWDRKNTE. The CDR3 in its entirety is CASSWDRKNTEAFF.

In the case of this clone: The CDR3 goes on 3 residues after the read ends, and that part is filled in from the germline J gene. Other DNA sequences in the sample encode the same CDR3. The chain recombines TRBV7-2 with TRBJ1-2, with a weak D call TRBD1 (6 bases). CDR1 is SGHTA, CDR2 FQGNSA, per germline. The length of the CDR3 is 15 residues. The V gene lost 3 bases and the J gene lost 4 bases, with 15 bases spanning the gap. CDR3 residues: CASSFSGALSYGYTF. The DNA read from the CDR3 is TGTGCCAGCAGCTTTTCAGGGGCTTTGAGCTATGGC.

The sample holds many counts of this clone. CDR3 loop: CASSIQGYEQFF. The sequenced part of the CDR3 DNA is TGTGCCAGTAGTATACAGGGGTATGAG. The V and J genes are TRBV19 and TRBJ2-1, with D perhaps TRBD1 (6 bases). The read halts 3 residues ahead of the CDR3 end, with the missing end drawn from the germline J gene. The CDR3 loop spans 12 amino acids. The V end lost 2 bases, the J end lost 8 bases, and 7 bases lay between the germline ends. The germline CDR1 and CDR2 sequences are LNHDA and SQIVND (reference sequence).

This clone has a count of ten or more. The read terminates 3 residues before the CDR3 end, so the remaining end is supplied by the germline J gene. The rearrangement joins TRBV6-1 to TRBJ2-7, with 7 bases matching TRBD1. This CDR3 comprises 14 residues. Trimming at V came to 4 bases and at J to 3 bases, leaving 6 bases not matched to a gene. Germline lookup yields CDR1 MNHNS and CDR2 SASEGT. Incomplete CDR3 DNA: TGTGCCAGCAGTGTATCGACAGGGATCTACGAG. Protein: CASSVSTGIYE. The entire CDR3 sequence reads CASSVSTGIYEQYF.

As to this clone: One end of the junction does not line up with germline, which may come from a read error. The read terminates 3 residues before the CDR3 end, so the remaining end is supplied by the germline J gene. J is TRBJ2-3 and V is TRBV7-7; 7 bases map to TRBD1. The CDR3 is made up of 15 amino acids. Germline V gene sequence: CDR1 SSHAT, CDR2 FNYEAQ (reference sequence). CDR3 DNA, as far as it was read: TGTGCTAGCAGCTTAGAGGGGGCACGGACAGAGACG. Translation: CASSLEGARTET. The whole CDR3 sequence reads CASSLEGARTETQYF. Supplemented by reference TRBV7-7 and TRBJ2-3, the full variable domain reads GAGVSQSPRYKVTKRGQDVTLRCDPISSHATLYWYQQALGQGPEFLTYFNYEAQPDKSGLPSDRFSAERPEGSISTLTIQRTEQRDSAMYRCASSLEGARTETQYFGPGTRLTVL.

In its sample, this clone was seen many times. From the germline J gene comes the end of the CDR3, since the read stops 3 residues before it. J is TRBJ2-7 and V is TRBV5-1; 7 bases are a match to TRBD1. The CDR3 length is 13 residues. V lost 5 bases, J lost 0 bases, and 2 bases stayed unmatched. Germline CDR1 reads SGHRS; CDR2 reads YFSETQ. CDR3 in amino acids: CASRTGPSYEQYF. The covered CDR3 bases are TGCGCCAGCAGGACAGGGCCCTCCTACGAG.